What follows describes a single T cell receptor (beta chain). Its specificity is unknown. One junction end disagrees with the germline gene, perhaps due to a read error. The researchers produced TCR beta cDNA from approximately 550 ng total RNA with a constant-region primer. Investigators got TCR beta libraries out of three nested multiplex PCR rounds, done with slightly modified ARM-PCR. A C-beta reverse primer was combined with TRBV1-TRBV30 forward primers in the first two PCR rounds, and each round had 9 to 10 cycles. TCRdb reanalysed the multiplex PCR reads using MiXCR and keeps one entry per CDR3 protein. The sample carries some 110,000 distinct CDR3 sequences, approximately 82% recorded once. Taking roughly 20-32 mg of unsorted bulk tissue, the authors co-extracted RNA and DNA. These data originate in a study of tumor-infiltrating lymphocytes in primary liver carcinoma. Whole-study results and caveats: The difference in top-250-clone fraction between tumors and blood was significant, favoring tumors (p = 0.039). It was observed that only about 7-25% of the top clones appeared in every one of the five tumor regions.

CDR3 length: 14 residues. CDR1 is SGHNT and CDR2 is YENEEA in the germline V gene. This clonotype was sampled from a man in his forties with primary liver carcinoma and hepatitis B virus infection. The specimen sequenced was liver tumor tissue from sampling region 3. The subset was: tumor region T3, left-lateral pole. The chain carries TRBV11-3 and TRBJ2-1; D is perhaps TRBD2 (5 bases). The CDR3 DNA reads TGTGCCAGCAGCTTGACTATTGTTATCGATGATCAGTTCTTC. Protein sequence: CASSLTIVIDDQFF.